This TCR beta chain was recovered during a study of chemoradiotherapy in HPV16-positive cancers. Study conclusions and caveats: Non-HPV-specific T cells did not expand in tumors during treatment, whereas candidate HPV-specific clones and E7-related motifs did. Functional assays defining HPV-specific T cells used only a couple of HPV16-positive patients. For HPV16-positive patients, expanding HPV-responsive T cells associated with longer recurrence-free survival.

Repertoires were sampled repeatedly during chemoradiotherapy. Sequencing used immunoSEQ multiplex PCR; TCRdb keeps in-frame clones, though not all of them. The sample shows some 9,100 clones, about 86% of them seen only once. Germline V gene lookup returns CDR1 LGHNA and CDR2 YSLEER. The CDR3 extends over 16 amino acids. V shed 4 bases and J 3 bases; nucleotides not matched to a gene: 8. As concerns this clone: Its specificity is unknown.

The specimen comprised blood, sampled from a patient who underwent chemoradiotherapy. The receptor was derived from a human donor with HPV-associated anogenital cancer. V is TRBV4-3 and J is TRBJ2-3; the match to TRBD2 covers 9 bases. CDR3 protein: CASSPRSAGGTDTQYF. The CDR3 DNA reads as TGCGCCAGCAGCCCCAGGAGCGCGGGGGGGACAGATACGCAGTATTTT.